This T cell receptor beta chain was recovered during a study of blood T cell repertoires in COVID-19. Trimming stripped 6 bases from V and 6 bases from J, with 12 bases between. In germline, CDR1 is KGHSH, CDR2 LQKENI. The CDR3 loop spans 12 amino acids. Source study methods: Estimated nucleated cell counts came from reference gene primer amplification. Method: immunoSEQ multiplex PCR; TCRdb's copy keeps in-frame clones and lacks some. The DNA was the basis for D and trimming; V, J and clone size are from that table. Of 150,000 to 200,000 clones in the sample, under 90% were seen once. The TCR originated in a woman of 80 years or more with acute or convalescent COVID-19. The specimen was peripheral blood. The V and J genes are TRBV18 and TRBJ2-7; maybe TRBD1 (5 bases). As DNA, the CDR3 is TGTGCCAGCTCGGCAGGGTGGGGCGAGCAGTACTTC. Its translation is CASSAGWGEQYF. Combining the CDR3 with reference TRBV18 and TRBJ2-7 gives the whole variable domain NAGVMQNPRHLVRRRGQEARLRCSPMKGHSHVYWYRQLPEEGLKFMVYLQKENIIDESGMPKERFSAEFPKEGPSILRIQQVVRGDSAAYFCASSAGWGEQYFGPGTRLTVT.